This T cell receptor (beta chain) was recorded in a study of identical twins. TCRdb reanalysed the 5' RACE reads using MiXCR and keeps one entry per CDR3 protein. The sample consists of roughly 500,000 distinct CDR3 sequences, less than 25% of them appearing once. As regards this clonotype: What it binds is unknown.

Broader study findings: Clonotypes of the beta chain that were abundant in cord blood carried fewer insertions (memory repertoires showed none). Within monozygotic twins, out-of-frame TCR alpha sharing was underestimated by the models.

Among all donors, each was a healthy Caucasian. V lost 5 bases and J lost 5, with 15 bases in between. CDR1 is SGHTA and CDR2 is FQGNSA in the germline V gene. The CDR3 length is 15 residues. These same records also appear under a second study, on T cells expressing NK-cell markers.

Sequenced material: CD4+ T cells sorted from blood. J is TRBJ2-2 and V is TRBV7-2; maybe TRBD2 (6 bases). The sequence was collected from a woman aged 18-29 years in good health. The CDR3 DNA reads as TGTGCCAGCAGCCCATGGGGACGGGAGACCGGGGAGCTGTTTTTT. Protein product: CASSPWGRETGELFF.